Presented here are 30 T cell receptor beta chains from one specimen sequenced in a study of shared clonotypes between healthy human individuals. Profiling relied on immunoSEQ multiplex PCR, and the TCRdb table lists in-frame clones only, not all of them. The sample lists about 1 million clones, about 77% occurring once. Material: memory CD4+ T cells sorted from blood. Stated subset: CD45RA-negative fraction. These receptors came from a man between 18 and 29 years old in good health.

As DNA, the CDR3 is TGTGCCAGCAGCTTACGGTTGCAGGGACCCACCGGGGAGCTGTTTTTT. This gives the protein CASSLRLQGPTGELFF. V and J are TRBV7-8 and TRBJ2-2; D could derive from TRBD1 or TRBD2 (5 bases each). Between the trimmed V and J ends, which lost 2 bases and 4 bases, there was a span of 14 bases. There are 16 residues in the CDR3. Germline CDR1 SGHVS, CDR2 FQNEAQ.

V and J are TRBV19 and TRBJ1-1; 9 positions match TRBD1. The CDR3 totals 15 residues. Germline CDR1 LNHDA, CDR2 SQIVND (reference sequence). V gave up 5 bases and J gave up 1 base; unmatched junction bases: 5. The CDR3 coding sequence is TGTGCCAGTAGTGCCCGGGACAGGGAGAACACTGAAGCTTTCTTT. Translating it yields CASSARDRENTEAFF.

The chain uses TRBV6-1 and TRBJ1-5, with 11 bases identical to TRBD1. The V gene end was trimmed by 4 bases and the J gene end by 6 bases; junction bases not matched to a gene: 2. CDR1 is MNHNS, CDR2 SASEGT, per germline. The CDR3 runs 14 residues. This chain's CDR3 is CASSGTGGVQPQHF. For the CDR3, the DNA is TGTGCCAGCAGTGGGACAGGGGGCGTTCAGCCCCAGCATTTT.

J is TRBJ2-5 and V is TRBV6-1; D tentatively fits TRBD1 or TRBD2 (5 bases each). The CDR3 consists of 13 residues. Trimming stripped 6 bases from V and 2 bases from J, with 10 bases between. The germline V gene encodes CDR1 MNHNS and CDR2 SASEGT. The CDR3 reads CASSPWGQETQYF. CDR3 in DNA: TGTGCCAGCAGCCCTTGGGGGCAAGAGACCCAGTACTTC.

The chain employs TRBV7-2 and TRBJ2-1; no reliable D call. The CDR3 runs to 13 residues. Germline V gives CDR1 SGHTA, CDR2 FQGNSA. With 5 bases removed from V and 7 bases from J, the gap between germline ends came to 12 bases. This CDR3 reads CASSRKLGNEQFF. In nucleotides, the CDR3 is TGTGCCAGCAGCCGAAAGCTAGGTAATGAGCAGTTCTTC.

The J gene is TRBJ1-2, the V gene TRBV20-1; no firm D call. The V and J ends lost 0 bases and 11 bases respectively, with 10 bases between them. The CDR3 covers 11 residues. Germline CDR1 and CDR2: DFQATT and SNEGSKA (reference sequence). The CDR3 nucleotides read TGCAGTGCTAGAGATCCCACCCTTTACACCTTC. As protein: CSARDPTLYTF.

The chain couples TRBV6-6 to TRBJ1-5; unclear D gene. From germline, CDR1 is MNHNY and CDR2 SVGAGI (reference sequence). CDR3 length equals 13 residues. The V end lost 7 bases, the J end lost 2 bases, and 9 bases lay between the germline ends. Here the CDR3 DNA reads TGTGCCAGCACCGAGAGCCGCAATCAGCCCCAGCATTTT. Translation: CASTESRNQPQHF.

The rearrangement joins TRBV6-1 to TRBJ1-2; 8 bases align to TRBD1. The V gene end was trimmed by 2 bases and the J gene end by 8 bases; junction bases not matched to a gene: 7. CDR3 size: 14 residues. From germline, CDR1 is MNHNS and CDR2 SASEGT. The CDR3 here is CASSEIGQGLGYTF. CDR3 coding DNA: TGTGCCAGCAGTGAAATCGGACAGGGCCTGGGCTACACCTTC.

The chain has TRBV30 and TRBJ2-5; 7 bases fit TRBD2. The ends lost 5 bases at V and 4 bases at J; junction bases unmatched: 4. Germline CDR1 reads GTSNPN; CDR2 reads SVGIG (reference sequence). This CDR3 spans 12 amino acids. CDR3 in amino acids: CAWGPGGETQYF. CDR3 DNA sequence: TGTGCCTGGGGGCCGGGGGGAGAGACCCAGTACTTC.

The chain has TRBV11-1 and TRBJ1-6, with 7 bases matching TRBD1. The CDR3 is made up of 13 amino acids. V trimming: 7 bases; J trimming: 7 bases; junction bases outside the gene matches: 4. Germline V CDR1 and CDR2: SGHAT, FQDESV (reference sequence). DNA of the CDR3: TGTGCCAGCACCGGGACAGCAAATTCACCCCTCCACTTT. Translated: CASTGTANSPLHF. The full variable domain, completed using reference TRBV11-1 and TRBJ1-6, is EAEVAQSPRYKITEKSQAVAFWCDPISGHATLYWYRQILGQGPELLVQFQDESVVDDSQLPKDRFSAERLKGVDSTLKIQPAELGDSAMYLCASTGTANSPLHFGNGTRLTVT.

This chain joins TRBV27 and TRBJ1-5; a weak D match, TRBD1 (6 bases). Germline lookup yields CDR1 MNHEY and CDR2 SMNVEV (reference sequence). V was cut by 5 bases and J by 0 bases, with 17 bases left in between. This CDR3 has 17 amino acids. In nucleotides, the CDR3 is TGTGCCAGCAGTCCTTGGACAGAAACATATAGCAATCAGCCCCAGCATTTT. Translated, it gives CASSPWTETYSNQPQHF.

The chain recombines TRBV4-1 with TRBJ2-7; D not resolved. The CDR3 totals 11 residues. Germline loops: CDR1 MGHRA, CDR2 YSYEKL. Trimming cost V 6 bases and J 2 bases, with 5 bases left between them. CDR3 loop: CASSGAYEQYF. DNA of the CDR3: TGCGCCAGCAGTGGGGCCTACGAGCAGTACTTC.

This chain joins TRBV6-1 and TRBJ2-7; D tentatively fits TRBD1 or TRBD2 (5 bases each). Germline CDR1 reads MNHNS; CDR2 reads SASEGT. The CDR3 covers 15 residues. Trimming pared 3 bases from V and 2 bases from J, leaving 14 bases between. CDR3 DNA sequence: TGTGCCAGCAGTGATTCCGGGACGGCGACCTACGAGCAGTACTTC. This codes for CASSDSGTATYEQYF.

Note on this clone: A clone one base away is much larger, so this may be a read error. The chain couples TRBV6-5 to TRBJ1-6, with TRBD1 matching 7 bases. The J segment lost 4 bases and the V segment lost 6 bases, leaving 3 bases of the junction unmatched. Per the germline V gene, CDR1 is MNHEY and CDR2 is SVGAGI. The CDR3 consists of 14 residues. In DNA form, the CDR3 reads TGTGCCAGCAGCCGGGGACAGTATAATTCACCCCTCCACTTT. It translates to CASSRGQYNSPLHF.

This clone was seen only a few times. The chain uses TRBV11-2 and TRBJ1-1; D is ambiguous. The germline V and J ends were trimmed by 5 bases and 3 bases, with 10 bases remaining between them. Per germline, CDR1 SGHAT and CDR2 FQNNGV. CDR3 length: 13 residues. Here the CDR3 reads CASSRTGDTEAFF. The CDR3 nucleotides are TGTGCCAGCAGCAGGACGGGAGACACTGAAGCTTTCTTT.

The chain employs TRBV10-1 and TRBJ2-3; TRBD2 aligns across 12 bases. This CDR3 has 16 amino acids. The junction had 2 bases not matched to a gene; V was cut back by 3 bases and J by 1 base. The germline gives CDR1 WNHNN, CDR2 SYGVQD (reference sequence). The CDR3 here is CASSDGLAGRTDTQYF. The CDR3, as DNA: TGCGCCAGCAGTGACGGACTAGCGGGACGCACAGATACGCAGTATTTT.

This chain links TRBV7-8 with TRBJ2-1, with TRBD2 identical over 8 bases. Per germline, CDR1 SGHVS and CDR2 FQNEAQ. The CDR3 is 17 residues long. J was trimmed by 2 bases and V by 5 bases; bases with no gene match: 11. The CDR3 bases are TGTGCCAGCAGCCCCCTAGCGGGCATGGCCCCCTACAATGAGCAGTTCTTC. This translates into CASSPLAGMAPYNEQFF.

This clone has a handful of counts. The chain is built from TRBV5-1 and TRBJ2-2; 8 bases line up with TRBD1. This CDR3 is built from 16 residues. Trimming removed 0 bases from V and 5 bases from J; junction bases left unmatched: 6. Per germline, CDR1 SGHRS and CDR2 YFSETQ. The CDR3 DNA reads TGCGCCAGCAGCTTGGGACCAAACAGGGGGACCGGGGAGCTGTTTTTT. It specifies CASSLGPNRGTGELFF.

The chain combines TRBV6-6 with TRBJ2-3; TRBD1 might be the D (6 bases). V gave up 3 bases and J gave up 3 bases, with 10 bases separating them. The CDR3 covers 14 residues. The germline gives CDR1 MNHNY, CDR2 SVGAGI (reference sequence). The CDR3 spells CASSYDRSTDTQYF. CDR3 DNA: TGTGCCAGCAGTTATGACAGGTCAACAGATACGCAGTATTTT.

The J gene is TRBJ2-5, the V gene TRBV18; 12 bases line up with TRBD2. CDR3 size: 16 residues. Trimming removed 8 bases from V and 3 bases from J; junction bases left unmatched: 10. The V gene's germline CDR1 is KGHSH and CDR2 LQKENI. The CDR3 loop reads CASAEALAGGEETQYF. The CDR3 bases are TGTGCCAGCGCCGAAGCTCTAGCGGGAGGGGAAGAGACCCAGTACTTC. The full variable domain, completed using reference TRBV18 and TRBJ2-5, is NAGVMQNPRHLVRRRGQEARLRCSPMKGHSHVYWYRQLPEEGLKFMVYLQKENIIDESGMPKERFSAEFPKEGPSILRIQQVVRGDSAAYFCASAEALAGGEETQYFGPGTRLLVL.

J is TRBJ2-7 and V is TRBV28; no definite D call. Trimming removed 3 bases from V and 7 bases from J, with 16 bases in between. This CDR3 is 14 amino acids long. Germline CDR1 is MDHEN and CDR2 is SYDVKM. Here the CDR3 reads CASSLGRVKMEQYF. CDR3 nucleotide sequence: TGTGCCAGCAGTTTGGGTCGGGTGAAGATGGAGCAGTACTTC.

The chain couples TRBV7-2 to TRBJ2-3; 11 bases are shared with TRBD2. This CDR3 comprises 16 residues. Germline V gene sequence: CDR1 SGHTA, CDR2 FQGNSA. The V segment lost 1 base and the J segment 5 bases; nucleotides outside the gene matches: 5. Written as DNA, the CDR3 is TGTGCCAGCAGCTTAGTAGCGGGGGGGCTACAAGATACGCAGTATTTT. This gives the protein CASSLVAGGLQDTQYF.

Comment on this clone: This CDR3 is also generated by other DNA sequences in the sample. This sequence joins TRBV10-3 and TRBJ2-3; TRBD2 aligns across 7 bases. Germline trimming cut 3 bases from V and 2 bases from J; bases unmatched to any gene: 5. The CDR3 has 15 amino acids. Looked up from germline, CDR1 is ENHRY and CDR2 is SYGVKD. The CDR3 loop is CAISERGGHTDTQYF. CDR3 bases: TGTGCCATCAGTGAACGCGGGGGTCACACAGATACGCAGTATTTT.

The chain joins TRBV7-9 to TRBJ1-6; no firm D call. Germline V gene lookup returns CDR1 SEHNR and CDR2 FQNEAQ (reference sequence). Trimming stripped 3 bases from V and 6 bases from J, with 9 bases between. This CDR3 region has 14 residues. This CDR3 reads CASSFLRGNSPLHF. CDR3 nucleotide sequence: TGTGCCAGCAGCTTTCTGCGAGGTAATTCACCCCTCCACTTT.

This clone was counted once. The CDR3 DNA is TGTGCCAGCAGCGAGCAGGGGGGAAGTGGAGAGACCCAGTACTTC. Its translation is CASSEQGGSGETQYF. This sequence joins TRBV7-2 and TRBJ2-5; a weak D match, TRBD1 (7 bases). This CDR3 spans 15 amino acids. Trimming took off 5 bases at V and 4 bases at J, with 17 bases between the two ends. The germline CDR1 and CDR2 sequences are SGHTA and FQGNSA.

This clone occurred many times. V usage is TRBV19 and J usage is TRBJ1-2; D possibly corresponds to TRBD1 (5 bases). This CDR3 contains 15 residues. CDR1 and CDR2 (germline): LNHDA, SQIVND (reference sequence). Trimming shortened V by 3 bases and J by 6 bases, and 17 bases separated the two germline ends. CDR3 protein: CASSIIGHSSDGYTF. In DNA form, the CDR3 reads TGTGCCAGTAGTATTATAGGACATTCTTCGGATGGCTACACCTTC. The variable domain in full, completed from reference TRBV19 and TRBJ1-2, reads DGGITQSPKYLFRKEGQNVTLSCEQNLNHDAMYWYRQDPGQGLRLIYYSQIVNDFQKGDIAEGYSVSREKKESFPLTVTSAQKNPTAFYLCASSIIGHSSDGYTFGSGTRLTVV.

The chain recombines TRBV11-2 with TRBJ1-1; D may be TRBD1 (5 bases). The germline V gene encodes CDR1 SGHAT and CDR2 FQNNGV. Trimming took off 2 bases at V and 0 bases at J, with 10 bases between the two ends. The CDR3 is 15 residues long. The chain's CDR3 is CASSLWGGLNTEAFF. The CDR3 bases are TGTGCCAGCAGCTTATGGGGGGGGTTGAACACTGAAGCTTTCTTT.

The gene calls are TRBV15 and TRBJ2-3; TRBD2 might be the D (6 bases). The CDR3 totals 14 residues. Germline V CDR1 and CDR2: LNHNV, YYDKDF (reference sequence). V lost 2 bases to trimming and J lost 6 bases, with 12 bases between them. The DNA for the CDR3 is TGTGCCACCAGCAGACTTTCGGGAGCGGATACGCAGTATTTT. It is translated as CATSRLSGADTQYF.

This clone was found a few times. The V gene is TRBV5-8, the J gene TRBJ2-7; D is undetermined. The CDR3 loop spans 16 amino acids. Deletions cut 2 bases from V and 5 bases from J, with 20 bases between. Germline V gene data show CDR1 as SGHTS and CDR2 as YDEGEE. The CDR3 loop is CASSFGESRNLNEQYF. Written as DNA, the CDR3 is TGTGCCAGCAGCTTTGGGGAAAGCAGGAACCTAAACGAGCAGTACTTC.

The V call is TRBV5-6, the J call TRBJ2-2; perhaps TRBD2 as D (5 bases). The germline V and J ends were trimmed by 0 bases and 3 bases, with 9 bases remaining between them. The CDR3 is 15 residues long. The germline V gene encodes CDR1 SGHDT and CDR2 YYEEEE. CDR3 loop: CASSLGGLYTGELFF. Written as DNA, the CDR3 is TGTGCCAGCAGCTTGGGTGGACTCTACACCGGGGAGCTGTTTTTT.